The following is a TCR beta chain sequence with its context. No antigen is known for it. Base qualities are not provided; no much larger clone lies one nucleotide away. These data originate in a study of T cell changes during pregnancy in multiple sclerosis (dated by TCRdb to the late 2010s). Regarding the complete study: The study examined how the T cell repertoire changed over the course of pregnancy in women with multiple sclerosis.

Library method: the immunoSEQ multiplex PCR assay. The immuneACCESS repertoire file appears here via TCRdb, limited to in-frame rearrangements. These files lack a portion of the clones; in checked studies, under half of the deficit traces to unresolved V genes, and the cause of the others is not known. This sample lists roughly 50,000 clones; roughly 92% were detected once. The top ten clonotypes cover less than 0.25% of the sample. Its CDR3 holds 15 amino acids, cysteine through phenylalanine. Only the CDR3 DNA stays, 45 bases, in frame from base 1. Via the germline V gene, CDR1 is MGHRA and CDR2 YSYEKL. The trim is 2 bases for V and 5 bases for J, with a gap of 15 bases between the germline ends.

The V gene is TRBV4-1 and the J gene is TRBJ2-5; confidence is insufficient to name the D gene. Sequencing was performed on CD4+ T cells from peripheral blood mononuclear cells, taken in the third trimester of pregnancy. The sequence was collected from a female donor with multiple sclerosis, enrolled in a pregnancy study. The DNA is TGCGCCAGCAGCCAAAGCAACGACCGGCGGGAGACCCAGTACTTC. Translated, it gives CASSQSNDRRETQYF.